This T cell receptor beta chain was captured by sequencing in a study of blood T cells in healthy people across ages. Findings and caveats of the study: Per-million-T-cell TCR beta diversity fell roughly linearly with age.

This CDR3 is built from 14 residues. Germline V gene data show CDR1 as SQVTM and CDR2 as ANQGSEA. V was trimmed by 5 bases and J by 1 base, leaving 14 bases between them. PBMCs were isolated at a quantity of at least 7 million per sample. A J-beta primer mix and a sample-barcoded 5' primer were used in a second PCR of about 6 to 12 cycles. TCRdb analysed the 5' RACE reads with MiXCR anew, one entry per CDR3 protein. This table has about 780,000 distinct CDR3 sequences, 46% appearing once. This clonotype was detected ten times or more. Its antigen is as yet unknown. The clonotype comes from an elderly man in good health. The chain recombines TRBV29-1 with TRBJ2-5; the D is unclear. Sequences were obtained from blood. The CDR3 DNA is TGCAGCGTTTCACGCCCTGGACCCCAAGAGACCCAGTACTTC. Translated, it gives CSVSRPGPQETQYF.